This TCR beta chain was captured by sequencing in a study of T cell responses to AZD1222 COVID-19 vaccine. Germline trimming cut 6 bases from V and 0 bases from J; bases unmatched to any gene: 4. CDR3 size: 13 residues. Germline CDR1 and CDR2: GTSNPN and SVGIG (reference sequence). The assay was immunoSEQ multiplex PCR, and TCRdb's table has in-frame clones only and misses some. This sample has 65,000 to 80,000 clones, with roughly 94% found just once. Source: peripheral blood, taken on day 0 of MenACWY control vaccination. J is TRBJ2-7 and V is TRBV30; 8 bases are shared with TRBD1. This TCR was recovered from an adult in good health. CDR3 in DNA: TGTGCCTGTAGGACAGGGAACTCCTACGAGCAGTACTTC. It codes for CACRTGNSYEQYF.